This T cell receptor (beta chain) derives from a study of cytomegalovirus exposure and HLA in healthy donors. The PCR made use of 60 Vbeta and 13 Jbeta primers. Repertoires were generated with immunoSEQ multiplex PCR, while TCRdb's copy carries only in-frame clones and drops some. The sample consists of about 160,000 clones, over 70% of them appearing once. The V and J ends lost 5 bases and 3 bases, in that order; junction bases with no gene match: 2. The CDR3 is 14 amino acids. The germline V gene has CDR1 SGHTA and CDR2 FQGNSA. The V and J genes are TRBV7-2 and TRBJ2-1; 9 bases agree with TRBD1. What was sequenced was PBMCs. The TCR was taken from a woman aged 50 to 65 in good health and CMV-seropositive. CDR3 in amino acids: CASSPDRGYNEQFF. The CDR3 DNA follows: TGTGCCAGCAGCCCGGACAGGGGCTACAATGAGCAGTTCTTC.